The 23 T cell receptor beta chains listed next were all sequenced from one sample in a study of blood T cell repertoires in COVID-19. Measured with immunoSEQ multiplex PCR; TCRdb has only the in-frame clones, and not every one. The table includes 30,000 to 40,000 clones, about nine tenths detected once. The sample taken for sequencing was peripheral blood. These receptors all stem from a woman in her 30s in a cohort sampled during active COVID-19.

The V and J genes are TRBV13 and TRBJ1-2; the match to TRBD1 covers 8 bases. The V gene end was trimmed by 0 bases and the J gene end by 3 bases; junction bases not matched to a gene: 6. Germline values: CDR1 PRHDT, CDR2 FYEKMQ (reference sequence). CDR3 length: 16 residues. For the CDR3, the DNA is TGTGCCAGCAGCTTAGGTCCCCAGGGGGCACACTATGGCTACACCTTC. Translating gives CASSLGPQGAHYGYTF.

The table lists this clone with a count of one. The CDR3 protein is CAYPGGSGYTF. The CDR3, as DNA: TGTGCCTACCCGGGAGGGTCTGGCTACACCTTC. The rearrangement joins TRBV30 to TRBJ1-2; D is unclear. Trimming left V 7 bases short and J 7 bases short, with 13 bases between. Looked up from germline, CDR1 is GTSNPN and CDR2 is SVGIG (reference sequence). This CDR3 region has 11 residues.

The chain uses TRBV5-5 and TRBJ1-4; no clear D. Deletions cut 0 bases from V and 6 bases from J, with 12 bases between. Germline V gene sequence: CDR1 SGHKS, CDR2 YYEKEE (reference sequence). CDR3 length: 15 residues. DNA for the CDR3: TGTGCCAGCAGCTTGGGGAGCCGAGGCGATGAAAAACTGTTTTTT. It translates to CASSLGSRGDEKLFF.

The V gene is TRBV11-2, the J gene TRBJ1-3; no definite D call. Germline V gives CDR1 SGHAT, CDR2 FQNNGV. V was clipped by 2 bases and J by 7 bases, with 3 bases between them. This CDR3 spans 11 amino acids. This CDR3 is CASSLSNTIYF. CDR3 DNA sequence: TGTGCCAGCAGCTTAAGCAACACCATATATTTT.

The rearrangement joins TRBV19 to TRBJ1-5; unclear D gene. This CDR3 has 14 amino acids. Germline V gives CDR1 LNHDA, CDR2 SQIVND (reference sequence). V shed 9 bases and J shed 4 bases, with 16 bases lying between them. The CDR3 sequence: CASHGRTGNQPQHF. CDR3 DNA: TGTGCCAGCCACGGGCGAACGGGGAATCAGCCCCAGCATTTT.

V is TRBV10-3 and J is TRBJ2-7; 8 positions match TRBD2. CDR1 is ENHRY, CDR2 SYGVKD, per germline. J gave up 4 bases and V 3 bases, and 11 bases lay outside the gene matches. This CDR3 has 16 residues. CDR3 sequence (DNA): TGTGCCATCAGTGACGACAGCGGGAGAAGGACATACGAGCAGTACTTC. It is translated as CAISDDSGRRTYEQYF.

In its sample, this clone was seen a few times. The chain is built from TRBV24-1 and TRBJ2-3; D possibly corresponds to TRBD2 (6 bases). Trimming stripped 4 bases from V and 5 bases from J, with 6 bases between. This CDR3 contains 12 residues. The germline CDR1 and CDR2 sequences are KGHDR and SFDVKD. CDR3 bases: TGTGCCACCAGTGAGCGGGGAGATACGCAGTATTTT. Protein product: CATSERGDTQYF.

The chain links TRBV3-1 (or the pseudogene TRBV3-2) to TRBJ2-1; the D gene is possibly TRBD2 (6 bases). The CDR3 has 15 amino acids. CDR1 and CDR2 (germline): LGHDT, YNNKEL (reference sequence). The V end was cut by 4 bases, the J end by 0 bases, with 10 bases between. The CDR3 loop reads CASSPAGSSYNEQFF. The CDR3 DNA sequence: TGTGCCAGCAGCCCAGCGGGTAGCTCCTACAATGAGCAGTTCTTC.

The chain couples TRBV5-5 to TRBJ2-3; a possible D gene is TRBD1 (6 bases). V lost 2 bases to trimming and J lost 1 base, with 8 bases between them. This CDR3 comprises 14 residues. CDR1 is SGHKS, CDR2 YYEKEE, per germline (reference sequence). The CDR3 loop is CASSFTGRTDTQYF. As DNA, the CDR3 is TGTGCCAGCAGCTTCACAGGGCGCACAGATACGCAGTATTTT.

The gene calls are TRBV7-2 and TRBJ2-7; 12 bases agree with TRBD2. This CDR3 has 16 amino acids. V lost 5 bases and J lost 4; bases outside the gene matches: 9. The germline V gene has CDR1 SGHTA and CDR2 FQGNSA. The DNA of the CDR3 is TGTGCCAGCAGCCGGACTAGCGGGGATGTCAAATACGAGCAGTACTTC. This sequence encodes CASSRTSGDVKYEQYF.

The chain carries TRBV18 and TRBJ2-2; 12 bases match TRBD2. Germline-derived CDR1 and CDR2 are KGHSH and LQKENI. The CDR3 totals 17 residues. The J segment lost 6 bases and the V segment lost 3 bases, leaving 8 bases of the junction unmatched. CDR3 nucleotide sequence: TGTGCCAGCTCACCTAAACTGACTAGCGGGAGTGCCGGGGAGCTGTTTTTT. It yields the protein CASSPKLTSGSAGELFF.

The rearrangement links TRBV4-1 to TRBJ2-5; 11 bases match TRBD2. Germline loops: CDR1 MGHRA, CDR2 YSYEKL. J gave up 5 bases and V 4 bases, and 9 bases lay outside the gene matches. The CDR3 sequence is 16 residues long. The CDR3 is CASSPSLAGGTETQYF. Here the CDR3 DNA reads TGCGCCAGCAGCCCTAGCCTAGCGGGAGGTACCGAGACCCAGTACTTC.

The chain joins TRBV14 to TRBJ2-7; D not resolved. The CDR3 runs 13 residues. Trimming took off 4 bases at V and 3 bases at J, with 10 bases between the two ends. Germline V gene sequence: CDR1 SGHDN, CDR2 FVKESK. The CDR3, as DNA: TGTGCCAGCAGCCCTCAACTTGGCTACGAGCAGTACTTC. The encoded protein is CASSPQLGYEQYF.

V gene TRBV7-9 combines with J gene TRBJ1-2; the match to TRBD1 covers 7 bases. The J segment lost 2 bases and the V segment lost 4 bases, leaving 4 bases of the junction unmatched. Germline CDR1 and CDR2: SEHNR and FQNEAQ (reference sequence). The CDR3 loop spans 14 amino acids. Here the CDR3 reads CASSSRQGNYGYTF. In DNA, the CDR3 is TGTGCCAGCAGCTCCCGACAGGGAAACTATGGCTACACCTTC.

The chain employs TRBV6-4 and TRBJ2-3; D possibly corresponds to TRBD2 (5 bases). Trimming took 5 bases from V and 4 from J, leaving 13 bases between them. Germline V gives CDR1 MRHNA, CDR2 SNTAGT. The CDR3 sequence is 14 residues long. CDR3 sequence reads: CASSPGNRADTQYF. The CDR3 coding sequence is TGTGCCAGCAGTCCGGGAAATAGGGCAGATACGCAGTATTTT.

In this sample, this clone turned up a few times. CDR3 in DNA: TGTGCCACCAGTGACCCGACAGGGACCGAAAAACTGTTTTTT. Protein product: CATSDPTGTEKLFF. V and J are TRBV24-1 and TRBJ1-4; 7 bases are a match to TRBD1. Trimming at V came to 4 bases and at J to 8 bases, leaving 6 bases not matched to a gene. Germline V CDR1 and CDR2: KGHDR, SFDVKD. CDR3 length: 14 amino acids.

The chain uses TRBV6-5 and TRBJ2-3, with TRBD2 matching over 8 bases. The germline CDR1 and CDR2 sequences are MNHEY and SVGAGI. This CDR3 has 15 amino acids. Losses at the gene ends were 5 bases for V and 0 bases for J; bases not matched to a gene: 4. For the CDR3, the DNA is TGTGCCAGCAGTACCCCTAGCGGGAGCACAGATACGCAGTATTTT. It specifies CASSTPSGSTDTQYF.

Only one count was recorded for this clone. This sequence joins TRBV27 and TRBJ2-3, with 9 positions matching TRBD2. The germline V gene has CDR1 MNHEY and CDR2 SMNVEV (reference sequence). V lost 3 bases, J lost 3 bases, and 16 bases stayed unmatched. The CDR3 covers 19 residues. This CDR3 reads CASSFGAGGPIWSTDTQYF. CDR3 coding DNA: TGTGCCAGCAGTTTCGGAGCGGGAGGCCCTATTTGGAGTACAGATACGCAGTATTTT.

By share, this clone ranks as medium-sized (0.01 to 0.1%). The chain links TRBV19 to TRBJ2-5; 10 nucleotides agree with TRBD1. This CDR3 is 15 amino acids long. Trimming removed 3 bases from V and 4 bases from J; junction bases left unmatched: 5. Germline CDR1 LNHDA, CDR2 SQIVND (reference sequence). CDR3 sequence reads: CASSIRDRGGETQYF. Here the CDR3 DNA reads TGTGCCAGTAGTATCCGGGACAGGGGCGGAGAGACCCAGTACTTC.

The chain joins TRBV19 to TRBJ2-2; TRBD2 aligns across 8 bases. The germline V gene encodes CDR1 LNHDA and CDR2 SQIVND (reference sequence). V shed 7 bases, J shed 6 bases, and the junction held 7 bases outside the gene matches. The CDR3 has 14 residues. The CDR3 loop is CASTSGGSPGELFF. The DNA of the CDR3 is TGTGCCAGTACGAGCGGGGGAAGTCCCGGGGAGCTGTTTTTT.

This chain uses TRBV7-8 with TRBJ2-2; 9 bases fit TRBD1. From germline, CDR1 is SGHVS and CDR2 FQNEAQ. With V trimmed by 0 bases and J by 6 bases, 11 bases remained unmatched. The CDR3 length is 18 residues. In DNA form, the CDR3 reads TGTGCCAGCAGCTTAGCGCTTTTAACAGGGGGCGCCCCCGGGGAGCTGTTTTTT. Protein sequence: CASSLALLTGGAPGELFF.

This chain connects TRBV3-1 (or the pseudogene TRBV3-2) to TRBJ1-1; 8 bases match TRBD1. The CDR3 covers 15 residues. Losses at the gene ends were 3 bases for V and 0 bases for J; bases not matched to a gene: 3. Germline V gives CDR1 LGHDT, CDR2 YNNKEL (reference sequence). The CDR3 sequence is CASSQGQVLNTEAFF. As DNA, the CDR3 is TGTGCCAGCAGCCAGGGACAGGTCTTGAACACTGAAGCTTTCTTT.

The gene calls are TRBV19 and TRBJ2-2, with 11 bases that match TRBD1. Germline trimming cut 3 bases from V and 6 bases from J; bases unmatched to any gene: 3. The CDR3 is made up of 15 amino acids. The germline V gene encodes CDR1 LNHDA and CDR2 SQIVND (reference sequence). CDR3 nucleotide sequence: TGTGCCAGTAGTATCCTGGACAGGGGGCCCGGGGAGCTGTTTTTT. Translating it yields CASSILDRGPGELFF.